The rows below give T cell receptor beta chains drawn from one sample of a study of cytomegalovirus exposure and HLA in healthy donors. Libraries were prepared by immunoSEQ multiplex PCR; TCRdb keeps only in-frame clonotypes and omits some of them. This table lists roughly 190,000 clones. Sequenced: PBMCs. The receptors were gathered from a young woman in good health and CMV-seropositive. CDR3s include the opening cysteine and the closing phenylalanine or tryptophan. D genes are given only for firm matches.

>TRBJ2-7|TRBD2|TRBV6-5|14
TGTGCCAGCTGCATGAGCGGGAGTTCCTACGAGCAGTACTTC
CASCMSGSSYEQYF
>TRBJ2-1|TRBD1|TRBV6-4|15
TGTGCCAGCAGTAAAGGGACAGGGTATAGGAATGAGCAGTTCTTC
CASSKGTGYRNEQFF
>TRBJ1-4|TRBD1|TRBV19|17
TGTGCCAGTAGTATAGATGTAGGACAGGGAGCTAATGAAAAACTGTTTTTT
CASSIDVGQGANEKLFF
>TRBJ1-3|TRBD1|TRBV2|16
TGTGCCAGCAGTGTTGACAGGGCGGGATCTGGAAACACCATATATTTT
CASSVDRAGSGNTIYF
>TRBJ2-7|TRBD2|TRBV7-9|16
TGTGCCAGCAGCTTAGTGTTAGCGGGAGTGTCCTACGAGCAGTACTTC
CASSLVLAGVSYEQYF
>TRBJ2-2|TRBD1|TRBV19|13
TGTGCCAGTAGTAACAGGGGGCGAGGGGAGCTGTTTTTT
CASSNRGRGELFF
>TRBJ1-6|NA|TRBV5-1|15
TGCGCCAGCAGCTTGGATACGGGATCGAATTCACCCCTCCACTTT
CASSLDTGSNSPLHF
>TRBJ2-7|TRBD1|TRBV4-3|15
TGCGCCAGCAGCCTTTACCGGGACAGCGCCTACGAGCAGTACTTC
CASSLYRDSAYEQYF
>TRBJ1-1|NA|TRBV7-8|15
TGTGCCAGCGGCTTAGATCGGGGTTTATCCACTGAAGCTTTCTTT
CASGLDRGLSTEAFF
>TRBJ2-3|TRBD2|TRBV10-3|19
TGTGCCATCAGTGAGTCGAAGGGTAGCGGGGGGGCCCCCCAAGATACGCAGTATTTT
CAISESKGSGGAPQDTQYF